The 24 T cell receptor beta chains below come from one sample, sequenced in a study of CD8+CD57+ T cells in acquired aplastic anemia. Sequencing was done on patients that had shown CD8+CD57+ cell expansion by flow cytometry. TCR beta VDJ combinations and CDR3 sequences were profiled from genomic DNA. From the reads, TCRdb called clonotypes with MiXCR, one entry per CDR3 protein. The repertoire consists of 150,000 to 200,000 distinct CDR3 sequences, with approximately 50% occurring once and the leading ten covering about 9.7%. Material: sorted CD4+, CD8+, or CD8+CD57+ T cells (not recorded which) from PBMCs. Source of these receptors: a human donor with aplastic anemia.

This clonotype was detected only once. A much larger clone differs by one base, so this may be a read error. CDR3 loop: CASSQDQGTVTYYGYTF. For the CDR3, the DNA is TGTGCCAGCAGCCAAGATCAAGGGACAGTTACTTACTATGGCTACACCTTC. The V and J genes are TRBV4-2 and TRBJ1-2; 7 nucleotides align to TRBD1. V lost 0 bases, J lost 3 bases, and 10 bases stayed unmatched. The CDR3 spans 17 residues. Germline CDR1 LGHNA, CDR2 YNFKEQ.

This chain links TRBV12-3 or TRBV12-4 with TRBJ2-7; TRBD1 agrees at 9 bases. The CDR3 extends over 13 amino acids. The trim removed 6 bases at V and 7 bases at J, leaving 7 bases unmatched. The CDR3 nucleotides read TGTGCCAGCAGCCGCGGGACAGGGCAAGAGCAGTACTTC. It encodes CASSRGTGQEQYF.

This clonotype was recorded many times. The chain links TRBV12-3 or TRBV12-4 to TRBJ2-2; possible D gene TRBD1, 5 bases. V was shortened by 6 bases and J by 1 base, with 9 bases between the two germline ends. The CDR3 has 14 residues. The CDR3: CASRTTGNTGELFF. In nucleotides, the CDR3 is TGTGCCAGCAGGACCACAGGGAACACCGGGGAGCTGTTTTTT.

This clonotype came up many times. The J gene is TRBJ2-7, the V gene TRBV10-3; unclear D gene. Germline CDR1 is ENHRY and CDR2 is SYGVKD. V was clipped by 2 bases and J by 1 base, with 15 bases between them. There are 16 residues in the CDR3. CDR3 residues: CAISEGRTARSYEQYF. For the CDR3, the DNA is TGTGCCATCAGTGAGGGCAGAACGGCGAGGTCCTACGAGCAGTACTTC.

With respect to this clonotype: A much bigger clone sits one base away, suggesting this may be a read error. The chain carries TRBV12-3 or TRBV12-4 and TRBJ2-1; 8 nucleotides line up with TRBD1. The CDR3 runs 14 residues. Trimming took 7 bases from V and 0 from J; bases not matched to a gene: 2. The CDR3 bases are TGTGCCAGCAACAGGGGGAGCTCCTACAATGAGCAGTTCTTC. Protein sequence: CASNRGSSYNEQFF.

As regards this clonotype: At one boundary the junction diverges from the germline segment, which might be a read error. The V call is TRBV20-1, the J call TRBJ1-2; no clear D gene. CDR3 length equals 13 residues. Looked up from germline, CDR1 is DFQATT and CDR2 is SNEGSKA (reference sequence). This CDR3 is CRASPNPHYGYTF. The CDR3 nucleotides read TGCAGAGCTAGCCCTAACCCTCACTATGGCTACACCTTC.

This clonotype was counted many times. CDR3 in DNA: TGTGCCAGCAGCTTAGGTGGGTACGGACAGCCCCAGCATTTT. As protein: CASSLGGYGQPQHF. J is TRBJ1-5 and V is TRBV7-9, with D unclear. The CDR3 has 14 residues. V was trimmed by 1 base and J by 7 bases, leaving 11 bases between them. The V gene's germline CDR1 is SEHNR and CDR2 FQNEAQ (reference sequence).

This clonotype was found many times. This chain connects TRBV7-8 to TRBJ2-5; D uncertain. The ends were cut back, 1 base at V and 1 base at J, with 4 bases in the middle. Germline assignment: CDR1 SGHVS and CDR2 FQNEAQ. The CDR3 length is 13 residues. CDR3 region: CASSLDSQETQYF. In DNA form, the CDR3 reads TGTGCCAGCAGCTTAGACAGCCAAGAGACCCAGTACTTC.

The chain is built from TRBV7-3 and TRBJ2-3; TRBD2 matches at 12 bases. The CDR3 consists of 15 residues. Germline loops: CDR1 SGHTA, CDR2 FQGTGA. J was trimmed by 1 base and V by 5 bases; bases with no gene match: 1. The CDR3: CASSASGGGTDTQYF. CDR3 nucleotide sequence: TGTGCCAGCAGCGCTAGCGGGGGGGGCACAGATACGCAGTATTTT.

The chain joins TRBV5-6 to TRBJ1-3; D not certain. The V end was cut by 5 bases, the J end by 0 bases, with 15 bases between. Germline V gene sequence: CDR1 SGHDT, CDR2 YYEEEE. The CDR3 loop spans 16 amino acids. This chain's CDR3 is CASSLALLYSGNTIYF. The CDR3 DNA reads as TGTGCCAGCAGTCTGGCGCTTTTGTACTCTGGAAACACCATATATTTT.

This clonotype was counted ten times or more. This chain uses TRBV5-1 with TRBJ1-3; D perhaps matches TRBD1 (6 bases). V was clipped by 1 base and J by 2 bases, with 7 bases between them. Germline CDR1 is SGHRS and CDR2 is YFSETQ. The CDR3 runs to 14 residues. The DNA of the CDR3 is TGCGCCAGCAGCTTGAGGGGGGCTGGAAACACCATATATTTT. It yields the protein CASSLRGAGNTIYF.

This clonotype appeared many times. The DNA for the CDR3 is TGTGCCAGCAGCTTACACGGGCCGGGCGAGCAGTACTTC. Encoded protein: CASSLHGPGEQYF. V is TRBV7-3 and J is TRBJ2-7; no clear D gene. The germline V gene encodes CDR1 SGHTA and CDR2 FQGTGA. V was trimmed by 2 bases and J by 6 bases, leaving 11 bases between them. The CDR3 extends over 13 amino acids. Together with reference TRBV7-3 and TRBJ2-7, the CDR3 gives the full variable domain: GAGVSQTPSNKVTEKGKYVELRCDPISGHTALYWYRQSLGQGPEFLIYFQGTGAADDSGLPNDRFFAVRPEGSVSTLKIQRTERGDSAVYLCASSLHGPGEQYFGPGTRLTVT.

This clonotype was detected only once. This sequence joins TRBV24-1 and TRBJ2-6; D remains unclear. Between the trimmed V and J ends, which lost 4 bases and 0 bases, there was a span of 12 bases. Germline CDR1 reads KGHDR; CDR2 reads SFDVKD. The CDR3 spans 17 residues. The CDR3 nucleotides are TGTGCCACCAGTGACACCGGGCTGTGCTCTGGGGCCAACGTCCTGACTTTC. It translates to CATSDTGLCSGANVLTF.

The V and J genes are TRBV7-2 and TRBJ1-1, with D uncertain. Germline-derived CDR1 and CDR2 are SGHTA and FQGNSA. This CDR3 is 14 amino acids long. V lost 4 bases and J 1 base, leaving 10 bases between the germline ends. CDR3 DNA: TGTGCCAGCAGCTCGGTGGGTGGGAACACTGAAGCTTTCTTT. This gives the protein CASSSVGGNTEAFF.

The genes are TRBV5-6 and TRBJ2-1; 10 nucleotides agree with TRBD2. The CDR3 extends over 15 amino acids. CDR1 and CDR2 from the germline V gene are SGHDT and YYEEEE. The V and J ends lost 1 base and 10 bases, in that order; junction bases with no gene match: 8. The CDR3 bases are TGTGCCAGCAGCTTGATTTTAGCGGGAGGTTGGGAGCAGTTCTTC. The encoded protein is CASSLILAGGWEQFF.

CDR3 in amino acids: CASSEQVAAATEAFF. Here the CDR3 DNA reads TGTGCCAGCAGTGAACAGGTTGCGGCAGCCACTGAAGCTTTCTTT. The J gene is TRBJ1-1, the V gene TRBV6-1; no definite D call. Trimming took 2 bases from V and 4 from J, leaving 14 bases between them. The CDR3 totals 15 residues. Germline lookup yields CDR1 MNHNS and CDR2 SASEGT.

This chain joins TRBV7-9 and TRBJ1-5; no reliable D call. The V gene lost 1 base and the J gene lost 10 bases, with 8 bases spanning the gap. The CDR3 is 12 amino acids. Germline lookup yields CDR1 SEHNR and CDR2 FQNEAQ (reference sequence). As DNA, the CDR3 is TGTGCCAGCAGCTTAGATCGTCCCCCCCAGCATTTT. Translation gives CASSLDRPPQHF.

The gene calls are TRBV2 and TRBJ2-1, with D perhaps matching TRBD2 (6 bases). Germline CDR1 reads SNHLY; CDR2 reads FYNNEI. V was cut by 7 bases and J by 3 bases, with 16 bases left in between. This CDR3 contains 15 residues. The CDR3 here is CASTSGRGSYNEQFF. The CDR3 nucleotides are TGTGCCAGCACCTCCGGACGGGGGAGCTACAATGAGCAGTTCTTC.

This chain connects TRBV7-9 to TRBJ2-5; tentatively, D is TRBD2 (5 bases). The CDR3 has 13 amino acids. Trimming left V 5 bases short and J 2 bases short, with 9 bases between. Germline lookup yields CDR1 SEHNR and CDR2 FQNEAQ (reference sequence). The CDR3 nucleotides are TGTGCCAGCAGCCCGGACTTACAAGAGACCCAGTACTTC. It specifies CASSPDLQETQYF.

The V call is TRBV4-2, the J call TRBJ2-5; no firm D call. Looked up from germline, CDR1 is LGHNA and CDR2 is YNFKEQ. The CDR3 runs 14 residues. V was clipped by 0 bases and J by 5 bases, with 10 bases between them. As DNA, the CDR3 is TGTGCCAGCAGCCAAGAAGGGCGGCGGGAGACCCAGTACTTC. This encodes CASSQEGRRETQYF.

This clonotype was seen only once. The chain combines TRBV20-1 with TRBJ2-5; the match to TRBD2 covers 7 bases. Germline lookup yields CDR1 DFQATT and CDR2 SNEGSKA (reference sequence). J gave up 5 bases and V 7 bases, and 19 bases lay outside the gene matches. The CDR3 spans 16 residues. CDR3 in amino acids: CSGTPSRVAAGETQYF. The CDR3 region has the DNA TGCAGTGGAACGCCCTCAAGGGTCGCAGCGGGGGAGACCCAGTACTTC.

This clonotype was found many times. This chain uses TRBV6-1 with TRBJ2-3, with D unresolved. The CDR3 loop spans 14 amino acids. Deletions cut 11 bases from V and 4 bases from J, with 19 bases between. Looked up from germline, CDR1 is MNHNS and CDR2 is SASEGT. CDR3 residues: CAAKDGMHSDTQYF. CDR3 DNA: TGTGCCGCCAAGGATGGGATGCACTCAGATACGCAGTATTTT.

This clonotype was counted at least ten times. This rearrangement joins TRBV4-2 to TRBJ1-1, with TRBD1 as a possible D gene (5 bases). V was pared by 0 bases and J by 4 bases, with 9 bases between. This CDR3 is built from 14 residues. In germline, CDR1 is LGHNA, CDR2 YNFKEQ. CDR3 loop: CASSQDSGGTEAFF. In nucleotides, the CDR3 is TGTGCCAGCAGCCAAGATTCCGGGGGCACTGAAGCTTTCTTT.

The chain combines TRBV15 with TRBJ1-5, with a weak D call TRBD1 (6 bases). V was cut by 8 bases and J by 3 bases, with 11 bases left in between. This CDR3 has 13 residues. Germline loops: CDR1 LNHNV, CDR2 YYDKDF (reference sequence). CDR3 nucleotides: TGTGCCACCGAGGGGGAGGACAATCAGCCCCAGCATTTT. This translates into CATEGEDNQPQHF. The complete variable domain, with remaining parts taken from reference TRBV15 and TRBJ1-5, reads DAMVIQNPRYQVTQFGKPVTLSCSQTLNHNVMYWYQQKSSQAPKLLFHYYDKDFNNEADTPDNFQSRRPNTSFCFLDIRSPGLGDTAMYLCATEGEDNQPQHFGDGTRLSIL.